This entry lists 22 T cell receptor beta chains sequenced from one sample in a study of blood T cell repertoires in COVID-19. Generated by immunoSEQ multiplex PCR, the TCRdb table keeps only in-frame clones and is missing some. Of 70,000 to 90,000 clones listed, 75% to 90% are singletons. The sample comprised peripheral blood. The source is a man aged 55 to 70 with acute or convalescent COVID-19.

This clone appeared a few times. V is TRBV7-9 and J is TRBJ2-7; perhaps D is TRBD1 or TRBD2 (5 bases each). The CDR3 loop spans 14 amino acids. The V end lost 7 bases, the J end lost 3 bases, and 16 bases lay between the germline ends. Germline V gene sequence: CDR1 SEHNR, CDR2 FQNEAQ (reference sequence). CDR3 sequence reads: CASTGAARLYEQYF. CDR3 nucleotide sequence: TGTGCCAGCACCGGGGCTGCCCGACTCTACGAGCAGTACTTC.

This chain connects TRBV7-2 to TRBJ2-7; possible D gene TRBD1, 6 bases. The germline gives CDR1 SGHTA, CDR2 FQGNSA. The CDR3 contains 13 residues. The V end lost 2 bases, the J end lost 2 bases, and 7 bases lay between the germline ends. DNA for the CDR3: TGTGCCAGCAGCTTACGGGACACCTACGAGCAGTACTTC. Protein sequence: CASSLRDTYEQYF. Variable domain in full (rest from reference TRBV7-2 and TRBJ2-7): GAGVSQSPSNKVTEKGKDVELRCDPISGHTALYWYRQSLGQGLEFLIYFQGNSAPDKSGLPSDRFSAERTGGSVSTLTIQRTQQEDSAVYLCASSLRDTYEQYFGPGTRLTVT.

The V and J genes are TRBV4-2 and TRBJ1-4; D might be TRBD1 (5 bases). CDR3 size: 16 residues. Germline CDR1 and CDR2: LGHNA and YNFKEQ. V was clipped by 2 bases and J by 7 bases, with 17 bases between them. The CDR3, as DNA: TGTGCCAGCAGCCAAAGGCTAGGCAGGGTGGGTGAAAAACTGTTTTTT. Translation: CASSQRLGRVGEKLFF.

The chain links TRBV3-1 (or the pseudogene TRBV3-2) to TRBJ2-3; TRBD2 is a possible D gene (7 bases). CDR1 and CDR2 (germline): LGHDT, YNNKEL (reference sequence). The CDR3 sequence is 16 residues long. Deletions cut 2 bases from V and 1 base from J, with 13 bases between. The CDR3 DNA is TGTGCCAGCAGCCAACGAGGCGGGGGCCGCACAGATACGCAGTATTTT. It translates to CASSQRGGGRTDTQYF.

This sequence joins TRBV7-2 and TRBJ1-1; D gene uncertain. The V end lost 5 bases, the J end lost 1 base, and 14 bases lay between the germline ends. Per germline, CDR1 SGHTA and CDR2 FQGNSA. There are 15 residues in the CDR3. The CDR3 reads CASSPSGLWNTEAFF. CDR3 DNA: TGTGCCAGCAGCCCGTCAGGATTGTGGAACACTGAAGCTTTCTTT.

The chain uses TRBV10-2 and TRBJ1-1; no firm D call. Germline V lookup: CDR1 WSHSY, CDR2 SAAADI. This CDR3 contains 13 residues. V lost 3 bases to trimming and J lost 5 bases, with 10 bases between them. The CDR3 coding sequence is TGCGCCAGCAGTGACTCGGGGTATACTGAAGCTTTCTTT. This translates into CASSDSGYTEAFF.

This rearrangement joins TRBV6-5 to TRBJ1-2; D is undetermined. V lost 7 bases and J 7 bases, leaving 13 bases between the germline ends. Germline assignment: CDR1 MNHEY and CDR2 SVGAGI. The CDR3 extends over 12 amino acids. Here the CDR3 DNA reads TGTGCCAGCAAAGTTGGCATGGCTGGCTACACCTTC. Its translation: CASKVGMAGYTF.

The chain couples TRBV19 to TRBJ1-5, with D possibly being TRBD1 (5 bases). The length of the CDR3 is 14 residues. Per germline, CDR1 LNHDA and CDR2 SQIVND (reference sequence). Trimming removed 7 bases at V and 4 bases at J, with 14 bases between. CDR3 DNA: TGTGCCAGTAAGGGACTGGCCGAAAATCAGCCCCAGCATTTT. Translating it yields CASKGLAENQPQHF.

The chain joins TRBV2 to TRBJ2-7, with D possibly TRBD1 on 6 matching bases. V was clipped by 8 bases and J by 4 bases, with 9 bases between them. This CDR3 comprises 11 residues. Germline V gene data show CDR1 as SNHLY and CDR2 as FYNNEI. The CDR3 loop is CASGGEYEQYF. CDR3 sequence (DNA): TGTGCCAGCGGGGGCGAATACGAGCAGTACTTC. Filled out from reference TRBV2 and TRBJ2-7, the complete variable domain reads EPEVTQTPSHQVTQMGQEVILRCVPISNHLYFYWYRQILGQKVEFLVSFYNNEISEKSEIFDDQFSVERPDGSNFTLKIRSTKLEDSAMYFCASGGEYEQYFGPGTRLTVT.

The chain joins TRBV20-1 to TRBJ2-5; maybe TRBD2 (6 bases). V was shortened by 4 bases and J by 4 bases, with 7 bases between the two germline ends. Germline loops: CDR1 DFQATT, CDR2 SNEGSKA (reference sequence). The CDR3 contains 11 residues. CDR3 DNA sequence: TGCAGTGCTATGGGGGGAGAGACCCAGTACTTC. It translates to CSAMGGETQYF.

The chain has TRBV27 and TRBJ2-2; TRBD2 matches 11 bases. This CDR3 is built from 16 residues. Trimming at V came to 6 bases and at J to 0 bases, leaving 3 bases not matched to a gene. CDR1 and CDR2 (germline): MNHEY, SMNVEV (reference sequence). The CDR3 region is CASSPTSGTNTGELFF. The CDR3 DNA reads as TGTGCCAGCAGCCCGACTAGCGGGACGAACACCGGGGAGCTGTTTTTT.

The V and J genes are TRBV7-9 and TRBJ2-1; D possibly corresponds to TRBD2 (5 bases). The V end was cut by 5 bases, the J end by 4 bases, with 21 bases between. Germline V gene sequence: CDR1 SEHNR, CDR2 FQNEAQ (reference sequence). There are 17 residues in the CDR3. The CDR3 sequence is CASSPTPTSIPYNEQFF. The CDR3 DNA is TGTGCCAGCAGCCCCACCCCTACTAGTATCCCTTACAATGAGCAGTTCTTC.

The rearrangement uses TRBV18 and TRBJ2-7; 9 bases align to TRBD2. The CDR3 totals 16 residues. From germline, CDR1 is KGHSH and CDR2 LQKENI. Trimming removed 0 bases from V and 1 base from J; junction bases left unmatched: 4. The CDR3 nucleotides are TGTGCCAGCTCACCACCGATCCTAGCGGGGTCCTACGAGCAGTACTTC. It specifies CASSPPILAGSYEQYF.

This clone was seen just once. The gene calls are TRBV14 and TRBJ2-5, with TRBD1 identical over 8 bases. The CDR3 runs to 16 residues. V was clipped by 0 bases and J by 2 bases; unmatched bases: 5. Germline V gene data show CDR1 as SGHDN and CDR2 as FVKESK. In nucleotides, the CDR3 is TGTGCCAGCAGCCAAGATTGGACAGGGAGACAAGAGACCCAGTACTTC. Translated: CASSQDWTGRQETQYF.

The chain recombines TRBV19 with TRBJ1-5, with TRBD1 identical over 7 bases. The CDR3 runs to 15 residues. CDR1 LNHDA and CDR2 SQIVND come from the germline V gene (reference sequence). V lost 2 bases, J lost 1 base, and 2 bases stayed unmatched. This CDR3 is CASSIQGVSNQPQHF. The DNA for the CDR3 is TGTGCCAGTAGTATACAGGGGGTAAGCAATCAGCCCCAGCATTTT. Together with reference TRBV19 and TRBJ1-5, the CDR3 gives the full variable domain: DGGITQSPKYLFRKEGQNVTLSCEQNLNHDAMYWYRQDPGQGLRLIYYSQIVNDFQKGDIAEGYSVSREKKESFPLTVTSAQKNPTAFYLCASSIQGVSNQPQHFGDGTRLSIL.

A single count supports this clone. The CDR3 DNA follows: TGCGCCAGCAGCTTGGGCCCACAGGGCTCTGGAAACACCATATATTTT. This gives the protein CASSLGPQGSGNTIYF. The chain carries TRBV5-1 and TRBJ1-3, with D perhaps matching TRBD1 (6 bases). Germline values: CDR1 SGHRS, CDR2 YFSETQ. Trimming pared 0 bases from V and 0 bases from J, leaving 10 bases between. The CDR3 length is 16 residues.

This rearrangement joins TRBV10-3 to TRBJ1-6; TRBD1 is a possible D gene (5 bases). Deletions cut 4 bases from V and 6 bases from J, with 16 bases between. This CDR3 has 16 residues. CDR1 and CDR2 from the germline V gene are ENHRY and SYGVKD. CDR3 coding DNA: TGTGCCATCAGTGGGCACAAGGGGAATTTTAATTCACCCCTCCACTTT. Its protein is CAISGHKGNFNSPLHF.

The V call is TRBV6-5, the J call TRBJ1-2, with D possibly TRBD1 on 5 matching bases. Trimming removed 6 bases from V and 1 base from J, with 9 bases in between. CDR1 and CDR2 (germline): MNHEY, SVGAGI. The length of the CDR3 is 13 residues. The CDR3 DNA sequence: TGTGCCAGCAGCAAGGGGTTTAACTATGGCTACACCTTC. This gives the protein CASSKGFNYGYTF.

This clone came up once. The chain uses TRBV15 and TRBJ1-5; D perhaps matches TRBD1 (5 bases). This CDR3 region has 15 residues. Per the germline V gene, CDR1 is LNHNV and CDR2 is YYDKDF (reference sequence). V was clipped by 0 bases and J by 7 bases, with 13 bases between them. This chain's CDR3 is CATSREIWGEQPQHF. The CDR3 bases are TGTGCCACCAGCAGAGAAATTTGGGGGGAACAGCCCCAGCATTTT.

At least ten counts were recorded for this clone. J is TRBJ1-6 and V is TRBV27, with a tentative D call TRBD1 (5 bases). Trimming cost V 5 bases and J 6 bases, with 11 bases left between them. In germline, CDR1 is MNHEY, CDR2 SMNVEV (reference sequence). This CDR3 comprises 14 residues. The CDR3 DNA sequence: TGTGCCAGCAGTAGAGATCAGGGTAATTCACCCCTCCACTTT. Translation gives CASSRDQGNSPLHF.

The gene calls are TRBV20-1 and TRBJ1-2; D ambiguous. Trimming stripped 3 bases from V and 2 bases from J, with 13 bases between. The CDR3 runs to 14 residues. Germline loops: CDR1 DFQATT, CDR2 SNEGSKA (reference sequence). The CDR3 nucleotides are TGCAGTGCTAGTCACGCACTATTAAACTATGGCTACACCTTC. This encodes CSASHALLNYGYTF.

The chain employs TRBV5-1 and TRBJ1-1; the match to TRBD1 covers 9 bases. Germline loops: CDR1 SGHRS, CDR2 YFSETQ. The CDR3 sequence is 16 residues long. Trimming at V came to 4 bases and at J to 0 bases, leaving 7 bases not matched to a gene. As DNA, the CDR3 is TGCGCCAGCAGCCATGGGACAGGGATAATGAACACTGAAGCTTTCTTT. Amino acid sequence: CASSHGTGIMNTEAFF.